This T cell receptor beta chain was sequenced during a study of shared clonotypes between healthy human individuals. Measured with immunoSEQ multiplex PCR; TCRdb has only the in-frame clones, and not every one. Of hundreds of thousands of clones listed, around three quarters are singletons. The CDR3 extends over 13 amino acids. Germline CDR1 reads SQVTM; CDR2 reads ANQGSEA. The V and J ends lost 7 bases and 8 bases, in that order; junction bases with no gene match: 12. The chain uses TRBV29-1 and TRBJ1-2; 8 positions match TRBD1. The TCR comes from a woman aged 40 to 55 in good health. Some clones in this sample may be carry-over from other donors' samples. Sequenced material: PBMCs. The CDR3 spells CSGGDRQGFGYTF. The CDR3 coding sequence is TGCAGCGGGGGGGACAGGCAAGGATTCGGCTACACCTTC.